This T cell receptor (beta chain) was sequenced during a study of blood T cells in healthy people across ages. Across the whole study: T cells yielded about one barcoded beta molecule per two cells through template switching. Notes on the study in general: PBMCs that were unsorted prevented a conclusive naive versus antigen-experienced comparison.

For the second PCR, which ran for about 6 to 11 cycles, a sample-barcoded 5' primer and a J-beta primer mix were used. A template-switch adaptor containing 12 random nucleotides labeled each cDNA molecule. Each CDR3 protein gets one entry after TCRdb re-called the 5' RACE reads with MiXCR. Here the sample spans 850,000 to 1,000,000 distinct CDR3 sequences, roughly 51% being singletons. J lost 0 bases, V lost 0 bases, and 3 bases had no gene match. There are 16 residues in the CDR3. The germline gives CDR1 SGHAT, CDR2 FQDESV (reference sequence). On this clonotype itself: The antigen is not known.

The specimen was blood. This clonotype originated in a woman aged 60-70 years in good health. V usage is TRBV11-1 and J usage is TRBJ2-3, with 7 positions matching TRBD1. CDR3 bases: TGTGCCAGCAGCTTAGCGGGACAGCCTAGCACAGATACGCAGTATTTT. Its protein product is CASSLAGQPSTDTQYF.